Listed here is a single T cell receptor (beta chain). The antigen remains unidentified. Uncontrolled infection, other autoimmune disease, pregnancy and lactation each barred patients from inclusion. The CDR3 length is 15 residues. The germline V and J ends were trimmed by 5 bases and 4 bases, with 15 bases remaining between them. CDR1 SGHAT and CDR2 FQNNGV come from the germline V gene. The data were taken from a study of T cells in Graves' hyperthyroidism and ophthalmopathy. Study results and caveats: Ophthalmopathy onset followed model prediction by a median approximately 6.2 months. The authors' 13 V-J model separated ophthalmopathy from stable hyperthyroidism.

Using RNA transcripts as the source, TCR beta CDR3 regions were amplified. Researchers ran a first-round RT-PCR on the TCR CDR3 using the HTBI primer set. In TCRdb, the multiplex PCR reads were re-called with MiXCR into one record per CDR3 protein. The repertoire holds hundreds of thousands of distinct CDR3 sequences, roughly 22% seen once, with about half in the top ten. The sequenced sample was blood. This TCR came from a woman aged 70-85 years with Graves' ophthalmopathy. The chain couples TRBV11-2 to TRBJ1-3, with a weak D call TRBD1 (5 bases). The CDR3 sequence: CASSQAMGQGNTIYF. The CDR3 DNA reads TGTGCCAGCAGCCAGGCTATGGGGCAAGGAAACACCATATATTTT.